This T cell receptor (beta chain) came from a study of Graves' ophthalmopathy and Graves' hyperthyroidism. This clonotype has just a few counts. Amplification from RNA transcripts yielded the TCR beta CDR3 regions. Second-round multiplex PCR followed a first-round RT-PCR using HTBI primers. One entry per CDR3 protein results from TCRdb running MiXCR on the multiplex PCR reads. The sample contains about 740,000 distinct CDR3 sequences, 35% to 50% of which appear only once. Active ophthalmopathy (CAS at least 3, NOSPECS at least 4), lasting under 3 months. Diagnosis relied on clinical symptoms, serum thyroxine, TRAb, thyroid ultrasound and orbital computed tomography. Trimming cost V 1 base and J 2 bases; bases outside gene matches: 6. This CDR3 has 17 amino acids. The V gene's germline CDR1 is SGHAT and CDR2 FQNNGV.

This rearrangement joins TRBV11-2 to TRBJ2-7, with TRBD1 identical over 12 bases. This receptor was obtained from an adult man with Graves' ophthalmopathy. The sequencing input was peripheral blood. The CDR3 region is CASSLVAGQGAPYEQYF. In DNA, the CDR3 is TGTGCCAGCAGCTTAGTCGCGGGACAGGGGGCGCCCTACGAGCAGTACTTC.